A selection of T cell receptor beta chains follows, all from one sample in a study of OX40 agonist ivuxolimab in advanced cancers. Repertoires were generated with immunoSEQ multiplex PCR, while TCRdb's copy carries only in-frame clones and drops some. Of approximately 28,000 clones listed, just over 90% are singletons. The sample in question was CD4+ or CD8+ T cells sorted from blood, obtained in a trial of the OX40 agonist ivuxolimab. These receptors all come from an adult with an advanced solid tumor such as melanoma, head and neck, liver or kidney cancer. Each CDR3 is given with its conserved first and last residue. The order of the fields is J gene, CDR3 length, V gene, D gene, clone size, CDR3 DNA, CDR3 protein. D genes are given only for firm matches. Rows give clone size only sometimes, using once, few, many, or a class for an expanded clone.

TRBJ2-1,15,TRBV9,TRBD1,once,TGTGCCAGCACCGAAGGGACAGGGGAAAGGGGTGAGCAGTTCTTC,CASTEGTGERGEQFF
TRBJ1-5,15,TRBV5-1,.,.,TGCGCCAGCAGCTGGGCAGGATATAGCAATCAGCCCCAGCATTTT,CASSWAGYSNQPQHF
TRBJ2-1,11,TRBV7-9,.,medium-sized,TGTGCCAGCAGCCCCTCTCATGAGCAGTTCTTC,CASSPSHEQFF
TRBJ2-2,13,TRBV14,.,.,TGTGCCAGCAGCCTACAGGGAACCGGGGAGCTGTTTTTT,CASSLQGTGELFF
TRBJ2-3,16,TRBV5-1,.,.,TGCGCCAGCCAAGGAGGCCTTTGGCGGGGCACAGATACGCAGTATTTT,CASQGGLWRGTDTQYF
TRBJ2-5,13,TRBV5-1,TRBD1,.,TGCGCCAGCAGGTCGACAGGGAAAGAGACCCAGTACTTC,CASRSTGKETQYF
TRBJ2-7,12,TRBV5-1,.,.,TGCGCCAGCTATCAGAGCATTTACGAGCAGTACTTC,CASYQSIYEQYF
TRBJ1-2,14,TRBV28,TRBD1,.,TGTGCCAGCAGTTTAAGGACAGGGTTCCTAGGCTACACCTTC,CASSLRTGFLGYTF
TRBJ2-3,13,TRBV7-2,.,.,TGTGCCAGCAGCCGGACTGGCACAGATACGCAGTATTTT,CASSRTGTDTQYF
TRBJ2-7,14,TRBV5-4,.,.,TGTGCCAGCAGCCCAGAGGGGCTCTCCTACGAGCAGTACTTC,CASSPEGLSYEQYF
TRBJ2-7,12,TRBV28,.,.,TGTGCCAGCGACGGTGGAAGAGGCGAGCAGTACTTC,CASDGGRGEQYF
TRBJ2-1,16,TRBV7-9,.,.,TGTGCCAGCAGCCCCTCGTTTGCGGGAATAATCGATGAGCAGTTCTTC,CASSPSFAGIIDEQFF
TRBJ1-5,17,TRBV15,.,.,TGTGCCACCAGCAGAGACCCGGTGAGGGATCGCAATCAGCCCCAGCATTTT,CATSRDPVRDRNQPQHF
TRBJ1-2,14,TRBV27,.,once,TGTGCCAGCAGTTTAGGAACAGGGTACAATGGCTACACCTTC,CASSLGTGYNGYTF
TRBJ1-6,16,TRBV4-3,.,.,TGCGCCAGCAGCCCGGACACGGGACACCAAAATTCACCCCTCCACTTT,CASSPDTGHQNSPLHF
TRBJ1-2,11,TRBV27,.,.,TGTGCCAGCAGCGCCGGGGGAGGCTACACCTTC,CASSAGGGYTF
TRBJ2-7,15,TRBV7-9,TRBD2,once,TGTGCCAGCAGCTTAGTAGCGGGGGGTATTGACGAGCAGTACTTC,CASSLVAGGIDEQYF
TRBJ2-6,17,TRBV27,.,.,TGTGCCAGCAGAGAAGGCAGGAACTCCACTGGGGCCAACGTCCTGACTTTC,CASREGRNSTGANVLTF
TRBJ1-2,11,TRBV20-1,.,.,TGCAGTGCTAGAGAGGGCTATGGCTACACCTTC,CSAREGYGYTF
TRBJ1-1,13,TRBV11-2,TRBD1,.,TGTGCCAGCAGCTTGTCAGGGGGCACTGAAGCTTTCTTT,CASSLSGGTEAFF
TRBJ2-1,15,TRBV6-6,TRBD1,few,TGTGCCAGCAGTCCCCGGGACAGGGCCAACAATGAGCAGTTCTTC,CASSPRDRANNEQFF
TRBJ2-3,16,TRBV9,.,.,TGTGCCAGCAGCGTAGTCTCGGGGTTGGGGACAGATACGCAGTATTTT,CASSVVSGLGTDTQYF